This T cell receptor beta chain was captured in a study of blood T cell repertoires in COVID-19. Per the germline V gene, CDR1 is SGHNT and CDR2 is YENEEA. The CDR3 covers 13 residues. Trimming left V 5 bases short and J 0 bases short, with 5 bases between. Sequencing used immunoSEQ multiplex PCR; TCRdb keeps in-frame clones, though not all of them. The sample lists about 220,000 clones, about 85% occurring once. Input material: peripheral blood. The source is a man aged 50 to 60 who had recovered from COVID-19. The rearrangement uses TRBV11-3 and TRBJ1-3; D is uncertain. DNA of the CDR3: TGTGCCAGCAGCCCGGGCTCTGGAAACACCATATATTTT. This encodes CASSPGSGNTIYF.